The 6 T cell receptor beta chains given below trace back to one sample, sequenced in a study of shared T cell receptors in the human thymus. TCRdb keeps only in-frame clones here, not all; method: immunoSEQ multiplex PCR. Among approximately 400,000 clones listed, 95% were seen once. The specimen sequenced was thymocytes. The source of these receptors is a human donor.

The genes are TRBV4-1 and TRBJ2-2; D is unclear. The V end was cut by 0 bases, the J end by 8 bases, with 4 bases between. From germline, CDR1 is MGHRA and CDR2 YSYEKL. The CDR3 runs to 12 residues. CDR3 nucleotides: TGCGCCAGCAGCCAAGATTGGGGGGAGCTGTTTTTT. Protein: CASSQDWGELFF.

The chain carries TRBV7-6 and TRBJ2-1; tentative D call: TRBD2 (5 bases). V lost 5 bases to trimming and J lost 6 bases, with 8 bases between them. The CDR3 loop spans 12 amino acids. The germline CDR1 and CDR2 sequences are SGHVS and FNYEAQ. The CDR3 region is CASSPGGNEQFF. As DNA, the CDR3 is TGTGCCAGCAGCCCCGGAGGCAATGAGCAGTTCTTC.

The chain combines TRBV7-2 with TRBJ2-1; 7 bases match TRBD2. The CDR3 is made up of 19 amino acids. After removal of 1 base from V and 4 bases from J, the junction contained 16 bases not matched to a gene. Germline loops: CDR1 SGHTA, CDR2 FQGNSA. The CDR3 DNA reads TGTGCCAGCAGCTTAGGAGGGACTATCCCCCCGGTGGCTTACAATGAGCAGTTCTTC. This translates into CASSLGGTIPPVAYNEQFF.

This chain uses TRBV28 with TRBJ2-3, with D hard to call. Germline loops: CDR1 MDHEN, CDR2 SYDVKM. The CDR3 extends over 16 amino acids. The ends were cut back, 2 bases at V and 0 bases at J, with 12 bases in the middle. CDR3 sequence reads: CASSLGSRPSTDTQYF. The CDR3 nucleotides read TGTGCCAGCAGTTTAGGGTCTAGGCCAAGCACAGATACGCAGTATTTT. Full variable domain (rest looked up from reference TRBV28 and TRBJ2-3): DVKVTQSSRYLVKRTGEKVFLECVQDMDHENMFWYRQDPGLGLRLIYFSYDVKMKEKGDIPEGYSVSREKKERFSLILESASTNQTSMYLCASSLGSRPSTDTQYFGPGTRLTVL.

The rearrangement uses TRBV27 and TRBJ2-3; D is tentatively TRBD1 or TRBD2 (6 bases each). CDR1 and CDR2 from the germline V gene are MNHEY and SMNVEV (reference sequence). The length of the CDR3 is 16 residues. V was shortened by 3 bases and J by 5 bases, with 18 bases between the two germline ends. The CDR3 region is CASSFGGPRAGDTQYF. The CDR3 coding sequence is TGTGCCAGCAGTTTTGGGGGGCCTCGAGCAGGAGATACGCAGTATTTT.

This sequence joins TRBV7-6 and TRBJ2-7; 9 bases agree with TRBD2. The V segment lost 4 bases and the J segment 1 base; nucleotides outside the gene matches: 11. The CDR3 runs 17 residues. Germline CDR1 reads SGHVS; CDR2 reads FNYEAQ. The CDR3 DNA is TGTGCCAGCAGCTGGTCCCCTTGGACTAGCGCATCCTACGAGCAGTACTTC. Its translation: CASSWSPWTSASYEQYF.